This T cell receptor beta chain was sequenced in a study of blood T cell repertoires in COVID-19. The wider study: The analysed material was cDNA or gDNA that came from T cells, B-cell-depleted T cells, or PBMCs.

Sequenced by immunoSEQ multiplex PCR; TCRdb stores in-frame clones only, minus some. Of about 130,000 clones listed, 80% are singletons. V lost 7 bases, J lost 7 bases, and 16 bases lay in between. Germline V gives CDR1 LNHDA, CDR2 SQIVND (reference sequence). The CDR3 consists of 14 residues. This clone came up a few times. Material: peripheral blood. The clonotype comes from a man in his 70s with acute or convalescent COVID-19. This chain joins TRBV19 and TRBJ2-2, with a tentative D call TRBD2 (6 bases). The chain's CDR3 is CASIWSAGGGELFF. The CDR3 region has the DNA TGTGCCAGTATTTGGAGCGCCGGGGGCGGGGAGCTGTTTTTT.